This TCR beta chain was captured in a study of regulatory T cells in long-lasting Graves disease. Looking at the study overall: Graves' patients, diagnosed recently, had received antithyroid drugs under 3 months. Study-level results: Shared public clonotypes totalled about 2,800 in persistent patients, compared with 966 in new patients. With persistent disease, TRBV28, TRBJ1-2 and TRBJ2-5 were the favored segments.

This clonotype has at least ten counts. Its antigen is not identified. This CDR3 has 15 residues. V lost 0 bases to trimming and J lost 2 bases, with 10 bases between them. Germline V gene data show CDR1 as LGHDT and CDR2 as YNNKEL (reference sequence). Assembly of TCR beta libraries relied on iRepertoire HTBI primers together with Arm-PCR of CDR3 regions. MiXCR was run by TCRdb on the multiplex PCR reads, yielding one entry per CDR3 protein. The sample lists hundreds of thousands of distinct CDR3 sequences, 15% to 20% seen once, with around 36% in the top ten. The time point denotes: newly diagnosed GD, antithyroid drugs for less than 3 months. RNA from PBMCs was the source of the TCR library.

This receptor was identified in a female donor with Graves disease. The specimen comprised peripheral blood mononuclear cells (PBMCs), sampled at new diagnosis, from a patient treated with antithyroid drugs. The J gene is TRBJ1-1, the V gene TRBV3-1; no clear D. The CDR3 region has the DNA TGTGCCAGCAGCCAAGACTTCCAAGCAAACACTGAAGCTTTCTTT. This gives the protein CASSQDFQANTEAFF.